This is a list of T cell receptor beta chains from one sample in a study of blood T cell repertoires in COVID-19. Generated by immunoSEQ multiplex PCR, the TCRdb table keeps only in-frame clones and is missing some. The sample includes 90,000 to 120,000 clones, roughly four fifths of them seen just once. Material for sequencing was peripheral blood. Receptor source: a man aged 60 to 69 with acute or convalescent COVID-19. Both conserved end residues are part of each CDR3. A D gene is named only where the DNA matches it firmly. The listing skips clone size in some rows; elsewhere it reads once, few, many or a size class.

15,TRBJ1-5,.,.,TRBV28,TGTGCCAGCAGTTCCCCAGGGGCCGGCAATCAGCCCCAGCATTTT,CASSSPGAGNQPQHF
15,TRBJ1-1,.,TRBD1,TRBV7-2,TGTGCCAGCAGCTCCGGACAGGGGATGGGTACTGAAGCTTTCTTT,CASSSGQGMGTEAFF
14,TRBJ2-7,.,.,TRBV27,TGTGCCAGCAGTTTAATCGGGTTGGGCTACGAGCAGTACTTC,CASSLIGLGYEQYF
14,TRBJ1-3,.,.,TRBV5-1,TGCGCCAGCAGCGGGGGCGCGGACGGAAACACCATATATTTT,CASSGGADGNTIYF
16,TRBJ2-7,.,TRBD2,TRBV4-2,TGTGCCAGCAGCCAAGAGAGCGGGGGGTCAGCCTACGAGCAGTACTTC,CASSQESGGSAYEQYF
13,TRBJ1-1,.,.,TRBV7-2,TGTGCCAGCGCCATCCCCCCAAGATTCGGGGCTTTCTTT,CASAIPPRFGAFF
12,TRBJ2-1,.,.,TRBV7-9,TGTGCCAGCAGCTTACAGTCAAGAACGTCGTTCTTC,CASSLQSRTSFF
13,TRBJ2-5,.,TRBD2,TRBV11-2,TGTGCCAGCAGCTTACAACTAGCGGTGACCCAGTACTTC,CASSLQLAVTQYF
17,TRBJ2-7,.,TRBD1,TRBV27,TGTGCCAGCAGATCCAATAGGGACAGTCATAAATCCTACGAGCAGTACTTC,CASRSNRDSHKSYEQYF
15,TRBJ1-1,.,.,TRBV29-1,TGCAGCGTTGAAAGTTTTGGCAGATGGAACACTGAAGCTTTCTTT,CSVESFGRWNTEAFF
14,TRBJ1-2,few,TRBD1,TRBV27,TGTGCCAGCAGAATGGGACAGGGAGTAGGCGGCTACACCTTC,CASRMGQGVGGYTF
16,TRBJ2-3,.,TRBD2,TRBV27,TGTGCCAGCAGTTTTGTAAGCGGGATTTCGGTTAGGACGCAGTATTTT,CASSFVSGISVRTQYF
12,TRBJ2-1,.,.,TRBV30,TGTGCCTTAGGTAGGGGCTACAATGAGCAGTTCTTC,CALGRGYNEQFF
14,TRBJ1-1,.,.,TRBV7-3,TGTGCCAGCAGCCAATTGGGCGGGGGGACTGAAGCTTTCTTT,CASSQLGGGTEAFF
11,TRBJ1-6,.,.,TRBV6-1,TGTGCCAGCAGTGAACTTTCACCCCTCCACTTT,CASSELSPLHF
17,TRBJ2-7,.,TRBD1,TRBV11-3,TGTGCCAGCAGCTTTGGACAGGCCGGGCCGTGGAGCTACGAGCAGTACTTC,CASSFGQAGPWSYEQYF
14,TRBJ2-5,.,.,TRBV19,TGTGCCAGTAGCGCTGCGGGGCGTCAAGAGACCCAGTACTTC,CASSAAGRQETQYF
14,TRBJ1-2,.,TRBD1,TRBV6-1,TGTGCCAGCAGTGAGGTTAACAGGGGAGGAGGCTACACCTTC,CASSEVNRGGGYTF
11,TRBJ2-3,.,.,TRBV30,TGTGCCTGCCGGGGCACAGATACGCAGTATTTT,CACRGTDTQYF
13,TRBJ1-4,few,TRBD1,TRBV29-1,TGCAGCGTTAGGACAGGGGTGGGTGAAAAACTGTTTTTT,CSVRTGVGEKLFF
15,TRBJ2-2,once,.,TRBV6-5,TGTGCAACCCGACTCCTGGGGGCAGGAACCGGGGAGCTGTTTTTT,CATRLLGAGTGELFF
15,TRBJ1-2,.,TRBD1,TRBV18,TGTGCCAGCTCACCACCTAGGACAGGGGCTCATGGCTACACCTTC,CASSPPRTGAHGYTF
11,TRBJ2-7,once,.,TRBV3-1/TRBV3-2,TGTGCCAGCAGCCCAGGGACAGAGCAGTACTTC,CASSPGTEQYF
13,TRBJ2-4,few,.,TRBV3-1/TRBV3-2,TGTGCCAGCAGCCAATTGGGAGAAAACATTCAGTACTTC,CASSQLGENIQYF
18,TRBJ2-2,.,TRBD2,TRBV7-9,TGTGCCAGCAGCCAACATGGACTAGCGGGAGCGAACACCGGGGAGCTGTTTTTT,CASSQHGLAGANTGELFF
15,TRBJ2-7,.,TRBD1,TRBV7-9,TGTGCCAGCAGCCAAAGTGGACAGGGGCGACACGAGCAGTACTTC,CASSQSGQGRHEQYF
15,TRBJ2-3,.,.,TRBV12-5,TGTGCTAGTGGAGGGGTTAGGGTGCCCACAGATACGCAGTATTTT,CASGGVRVPTDTQYF
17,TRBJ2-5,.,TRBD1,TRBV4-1,TGCGCCAGCAGCCAAGATTCCGGGACAGGGTCGTCGGAGACCCAGTACTTC,CASSQDSGTGSSETQYF
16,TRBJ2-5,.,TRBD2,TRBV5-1,TGCGCCAGCAGCCCGGGGACTAGCGCGTACCAAGAGACCCAGTACTTC,CASSPGTSAYQETQYF
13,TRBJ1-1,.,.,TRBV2,TGTGCCAGCAGTGCGGACAACCAGGGCGAAGCTTTCTTT,CASSADNQGEAFF
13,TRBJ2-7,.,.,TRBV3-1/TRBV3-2,TGTGCCAGCAGCCAAGTTTTTCAGTACGAGCAGTACTTC,CASSQVFQYEQYF
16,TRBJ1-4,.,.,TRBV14,TGTGCCAGCAGCCAAGGCCGGGTCGGCGGAAATGAAAAACTGTTTTTT,CASSQGRVGGNEKLFF
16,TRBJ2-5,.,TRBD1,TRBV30,TGTGCCTGGAGGGGTTTTCCGACAGGGTTTTTGGAGACCCAGTACTTC,CAWRGFPTGFLETQYF
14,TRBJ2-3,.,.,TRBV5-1,TGCGCCAGCAGCCCAGCTAGCGGCACAGATACGCAGTATTTT,CASSPASGTDTQYF
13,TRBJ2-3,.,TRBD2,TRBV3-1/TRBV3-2,TGTGCCAGCAGCCAACTAGCGGGGGATACGCAGTATTTT,CASSQLAGDTQYF
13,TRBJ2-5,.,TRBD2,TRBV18,TGTGCCAGCTCACCTCCTAGCGGAGAGACCCAGTACTTC,CASSPPSGETQYF
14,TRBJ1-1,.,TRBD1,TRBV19,TGTGCCAGTAGGGGGACAGGGAGGCACACTGAAGCTTTCTTT,CASRGTGRHTEAFF
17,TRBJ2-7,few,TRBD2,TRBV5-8,TGTGCCAGCAGCCCTCAATCGGGACTAGCGACCTCCTACGAGCAGTACTTC,CASSPQSGLATSYEQYF
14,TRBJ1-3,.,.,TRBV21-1,TGTGCCAGCAGCAACAACGGGGCTGGAAACACCATATATTTT,CASSNNGAGNTIYF
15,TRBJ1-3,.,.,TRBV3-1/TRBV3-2,TGTGCCAGCAGCCAAAAAGTCGGGTCTGGAAACACCATATATTTT,CASSQKVGSGNTIYF
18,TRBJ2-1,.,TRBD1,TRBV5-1,TGCGCCAGCAGCTTGGGCAGGGGGCTAGGGTTCGGCTACAATGAGCAGTTCTTC,CASSLGRGLGFGYNEQFF
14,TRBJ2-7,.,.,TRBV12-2,TGTGCAAGTCGCGCCCGACAGGGTAAGCACGAGCAGTACTTC,CASRARQGKHEQYF
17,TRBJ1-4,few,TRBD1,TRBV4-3,TGCGCCAGCAGCCAAGCCGCTGGGACAGGGTTCATTGAAAAACTGTTTTTT,CASSQAAGTGFIEKLFF
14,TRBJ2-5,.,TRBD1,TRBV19,TGTGCCAGTAGCAAGTGGGACAGGGAAGAGACCCAGTACTTC,CASSKWDREETQYF
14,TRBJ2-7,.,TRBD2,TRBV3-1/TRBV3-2,TGTGCCAGCAGCCCGACTAGCGGGACCTACGAGCAGTACTTC,CASSPTSGTYEQYF
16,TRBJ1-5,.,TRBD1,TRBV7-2,TGTGCCAGCAGCTTAGACCCGGACAGGGGGCGGCGGCCCCAGCATTTT,CASSLDPDRGRRPQHF
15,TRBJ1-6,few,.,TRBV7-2,TGTGCCAGCAGCCGGAGAACAGGGTCCGCGCCACCCCTCCACTTT,CASSRRTGSAPPLHF
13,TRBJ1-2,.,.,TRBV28,TGCGCCAGCAGTCTCGACATGGCGGGTCGCTACACCTTC,CASSLDMAGRYTF
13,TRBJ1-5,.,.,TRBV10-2,TGCGCCAGCAGTGATAGAGGCAATCAGCCCCAGCATTTT,CASSDRGNQPQHF
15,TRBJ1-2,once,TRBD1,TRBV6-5,TGTGCCAGCCGTTACCGGGACAGAGCTAACTATGGCTACACCTTC,CASRYRDRANYGYTF
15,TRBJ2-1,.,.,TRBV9,TGTGCCAGCAGCGTAGGTTACAGTACCTACAATGAGCAGTTCTTC,CASSVGYSTYNEQFF